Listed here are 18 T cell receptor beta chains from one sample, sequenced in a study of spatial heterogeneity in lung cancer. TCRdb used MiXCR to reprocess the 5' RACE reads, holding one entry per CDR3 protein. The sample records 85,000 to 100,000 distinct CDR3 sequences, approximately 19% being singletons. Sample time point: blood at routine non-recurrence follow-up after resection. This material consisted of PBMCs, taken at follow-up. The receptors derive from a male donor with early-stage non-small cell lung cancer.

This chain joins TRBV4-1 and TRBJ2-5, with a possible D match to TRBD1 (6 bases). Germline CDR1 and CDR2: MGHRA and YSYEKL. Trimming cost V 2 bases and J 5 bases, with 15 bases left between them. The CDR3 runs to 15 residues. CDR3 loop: CASSQTMDSAETQYF. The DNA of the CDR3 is TGCGCCAGCAGCCAAACTATGGACAGTGCGGAGACCCAGTACTTC.

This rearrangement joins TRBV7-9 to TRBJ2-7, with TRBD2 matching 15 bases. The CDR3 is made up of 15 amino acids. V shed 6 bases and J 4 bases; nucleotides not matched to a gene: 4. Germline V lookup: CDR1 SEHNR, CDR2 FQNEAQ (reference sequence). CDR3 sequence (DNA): TGTGCCAGCAGTCTCGGGACTAGCGGGAGGTACGAGCAGTACTTC. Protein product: CASSLGTSGRYEQYF.

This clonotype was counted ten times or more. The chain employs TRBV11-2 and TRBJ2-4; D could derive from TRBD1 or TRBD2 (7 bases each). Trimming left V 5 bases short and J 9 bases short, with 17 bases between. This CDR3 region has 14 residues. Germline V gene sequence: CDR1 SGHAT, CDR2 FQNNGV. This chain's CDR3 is CASSPQGGVAIQYF. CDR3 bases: TGTGCCAGCAGCCCCCAGGGGGGGGTAGCCATTCAGTACTTC.

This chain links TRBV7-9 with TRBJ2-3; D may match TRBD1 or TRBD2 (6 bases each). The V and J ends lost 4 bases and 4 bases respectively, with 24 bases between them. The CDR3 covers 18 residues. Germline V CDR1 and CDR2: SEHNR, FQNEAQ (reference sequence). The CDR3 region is CASSSERQWGAVADTQYF. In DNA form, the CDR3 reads TGTGCCAGCAGCTCAGAGAGACAGTGGGGGGCAGTCGCAGATACGCAGTATTTT. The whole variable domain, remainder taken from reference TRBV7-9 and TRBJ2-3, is DTGVSQNPRHKITKRGQNVTFRCDPISEHNRLYWYRQTLGQGPEFLTYFQNEAQLEKSRLLSDRFSAERPKGSFSTLEIQRTEQGDSAMYLCASSSERQWGAVADTQYFGPGTRLTVL.

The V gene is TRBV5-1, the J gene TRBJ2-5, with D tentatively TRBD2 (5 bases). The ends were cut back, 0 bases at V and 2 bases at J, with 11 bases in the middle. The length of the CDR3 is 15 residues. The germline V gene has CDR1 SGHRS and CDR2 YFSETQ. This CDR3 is CASSLAGGLQETQYF. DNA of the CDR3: TGCGCCAGCAGCTTGGCCGGAGGATTACAAGAGACCCAGTACTTC. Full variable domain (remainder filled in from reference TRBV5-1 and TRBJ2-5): KAGVTQTPRYLIKTRGQQVTLSCSPISGHRSVSWYQQTPGQGLQFLFEYFSETQRNKGNFPGRFSGRQFSNSRSEMNVSTLELGDSALYLCASSLAGGLQETQYFGPGTRLLVL.

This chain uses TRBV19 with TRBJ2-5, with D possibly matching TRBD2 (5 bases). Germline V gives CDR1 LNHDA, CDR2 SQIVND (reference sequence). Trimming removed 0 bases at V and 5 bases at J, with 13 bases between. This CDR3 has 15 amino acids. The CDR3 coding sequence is TGTGCCAGTAGTATAGATCGAGCAGGCGGGGAGACCCAGTACTTC. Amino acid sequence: CASSIDRAGGETQYF.

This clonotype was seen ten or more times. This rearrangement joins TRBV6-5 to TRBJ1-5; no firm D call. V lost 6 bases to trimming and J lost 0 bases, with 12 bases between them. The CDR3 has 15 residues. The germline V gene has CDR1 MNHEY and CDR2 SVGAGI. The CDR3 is CASSTTQGSNQPQHF. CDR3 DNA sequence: TGTGCCAGCAGCACGACACAAGGTAGCAATCAGCCCCAGCATTTT.

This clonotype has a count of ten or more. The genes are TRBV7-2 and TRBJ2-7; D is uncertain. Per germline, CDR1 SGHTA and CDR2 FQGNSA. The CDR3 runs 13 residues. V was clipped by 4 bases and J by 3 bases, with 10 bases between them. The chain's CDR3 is CASSSRLGYEQYF. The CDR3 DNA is TGTGCCAGCAGCTCTCGGCTAGGCTACGAGCAGTACTTC. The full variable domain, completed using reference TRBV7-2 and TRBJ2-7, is GAGVSQSPSNKVTEKGKDVELRCDPISGHTALYWYRQSLGQGLEFLIYFQGNSAPDKSGLPSDRFSAERTGGSVSTLTIQRTQQEDSAVYLCASSSRLGYEQYFGPGTRLTVT.

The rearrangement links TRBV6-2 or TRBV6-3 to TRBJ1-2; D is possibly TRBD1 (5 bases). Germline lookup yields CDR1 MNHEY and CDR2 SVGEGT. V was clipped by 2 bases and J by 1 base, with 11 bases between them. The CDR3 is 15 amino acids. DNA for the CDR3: TGTGCCAGCAGTTACGGACCAGGGATTAACTATGGCTACACCTTC. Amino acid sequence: CASSYGPGINYGYTF.

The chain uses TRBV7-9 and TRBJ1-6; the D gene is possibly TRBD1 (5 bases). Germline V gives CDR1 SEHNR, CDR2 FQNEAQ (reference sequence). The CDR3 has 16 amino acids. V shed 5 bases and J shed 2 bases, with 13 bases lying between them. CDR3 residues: CASSVLAGTYNSPLHF. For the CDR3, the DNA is TGTGCCAGCAGCGTATTGGCAGGGACCTATAATTCACCCCTCCACTTT.

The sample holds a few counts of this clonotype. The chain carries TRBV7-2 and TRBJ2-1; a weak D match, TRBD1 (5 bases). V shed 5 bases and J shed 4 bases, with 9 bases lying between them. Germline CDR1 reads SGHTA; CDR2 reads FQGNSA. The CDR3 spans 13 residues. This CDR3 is CASSPPGYNEQFF. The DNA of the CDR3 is TGTGCCAGCAGCCCGCCAGGGTACAATGAGCAGTTCTTC.

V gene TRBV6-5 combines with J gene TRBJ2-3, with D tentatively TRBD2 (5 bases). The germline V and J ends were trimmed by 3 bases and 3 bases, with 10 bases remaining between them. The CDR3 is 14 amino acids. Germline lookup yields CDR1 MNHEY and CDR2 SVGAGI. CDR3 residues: CASSYEGRTDTQYF. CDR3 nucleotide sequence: TGTGCCAGCAGTTATGAGGGTCGGACAGATACGCAGTATTTT.

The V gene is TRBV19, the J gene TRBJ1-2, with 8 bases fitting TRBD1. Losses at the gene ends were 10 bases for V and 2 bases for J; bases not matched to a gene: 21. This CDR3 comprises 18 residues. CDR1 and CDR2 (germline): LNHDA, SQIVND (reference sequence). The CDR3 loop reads CATTDVGTGTVFNYGYTF. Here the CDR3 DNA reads TGTGCCACTACGGATGTGGGGACAGGAACAGTTTTCAACTATGGCTACACCTTC.

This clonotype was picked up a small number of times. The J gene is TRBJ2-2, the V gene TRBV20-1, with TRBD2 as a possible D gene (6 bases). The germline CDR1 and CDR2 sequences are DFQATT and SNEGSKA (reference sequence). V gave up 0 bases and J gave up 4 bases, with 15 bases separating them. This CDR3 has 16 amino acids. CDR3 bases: TGCAGTGCTAGAGAAGGTCATCGGGGAGGCACCGGGGAGCTGTTTTTT. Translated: CSAREGHRGGTGELFF.

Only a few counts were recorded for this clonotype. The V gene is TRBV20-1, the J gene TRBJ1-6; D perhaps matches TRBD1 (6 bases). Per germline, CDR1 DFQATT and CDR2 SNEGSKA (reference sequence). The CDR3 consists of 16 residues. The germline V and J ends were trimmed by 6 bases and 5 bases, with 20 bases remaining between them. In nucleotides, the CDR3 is TGCAGTGCACGATACAGGGTTGGAAGAGATAATTCACCCCTCCACTTT. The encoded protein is CSARYRVGRDNSPLHF.

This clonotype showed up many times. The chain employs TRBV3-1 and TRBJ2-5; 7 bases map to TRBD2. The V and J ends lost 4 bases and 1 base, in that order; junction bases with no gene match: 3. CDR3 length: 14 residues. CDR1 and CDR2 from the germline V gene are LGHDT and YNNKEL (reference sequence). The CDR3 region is CASSPLAVQETQYF. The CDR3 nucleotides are TGTGCCAGCAGCCCCCTAGCGGTCCAAGAGACCCAGTACTTC.

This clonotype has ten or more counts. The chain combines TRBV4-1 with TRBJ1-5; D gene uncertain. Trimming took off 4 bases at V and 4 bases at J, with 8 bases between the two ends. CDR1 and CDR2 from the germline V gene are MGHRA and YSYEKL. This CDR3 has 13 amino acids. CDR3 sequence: CASSPDANQPQHF. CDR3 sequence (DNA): TGCGCCAGCAGCCCCGACGCGAATCAGCCCCAGCATTTT.

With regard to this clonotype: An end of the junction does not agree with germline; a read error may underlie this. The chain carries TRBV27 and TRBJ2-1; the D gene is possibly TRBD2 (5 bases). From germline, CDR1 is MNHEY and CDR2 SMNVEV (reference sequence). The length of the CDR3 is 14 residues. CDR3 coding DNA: TGTGCCAGCAGTTCGTTAGCGCCCTATAATGAGCAGTTCTTC. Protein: CASSSLAPYNEQFF.